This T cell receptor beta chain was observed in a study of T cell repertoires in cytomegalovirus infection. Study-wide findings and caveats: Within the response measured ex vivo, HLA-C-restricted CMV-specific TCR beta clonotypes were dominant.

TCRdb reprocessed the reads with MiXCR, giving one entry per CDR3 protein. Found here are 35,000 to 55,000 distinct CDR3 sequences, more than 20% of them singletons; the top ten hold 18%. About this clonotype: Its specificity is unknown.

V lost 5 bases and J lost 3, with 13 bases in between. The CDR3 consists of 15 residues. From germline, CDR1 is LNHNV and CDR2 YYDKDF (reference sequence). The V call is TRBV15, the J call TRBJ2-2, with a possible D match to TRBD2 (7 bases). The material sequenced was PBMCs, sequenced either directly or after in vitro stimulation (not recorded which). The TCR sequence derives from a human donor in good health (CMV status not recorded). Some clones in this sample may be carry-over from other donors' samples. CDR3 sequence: CATSGGARDTGELFF. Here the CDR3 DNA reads TGTGCCACCAGCGGGGGGGCTAGGGACACCGGGGAGCTGTTTTTT.